The 26 T cell receptor beta chains listed next were all sequenced from one sample in a study of PD-L1 blockade in urothelial cancer. TCRdb's copy holds only in-frame clones and misses some; the assay was immunoSEQ multiplex PCR. The data hold over 40,000 clones, with approximately 85% observed a single time. Specified time point: peripheral blood 6 weeks after treatment start. The sample here was PBMCs, taken around atezolizumab (anti-PD-L1) treatment. These receptors all come from a man aged 70 or older with urothelial cancer.

V gene TRBV28 combines with J gene TRBJ2-7, with 7 bases that match TRBD2. There are 13 residues in the CDR3. Germline trimming cut 3 bases from V and 6 bases from J; bases unmatched to any gene: 5. CDR1 and CDR2 from the germline V gene are MDHEN and SYDVKM. The CDR3 DNA reads TGTGCCAGCAGTTTGGCACCGGGGGGCGAGCAGTACTTC. Encoded protein: CASSLAPGGEQYF.

In this sample, this clone turned up a few times. The chain has TRBV7-9 and TRBJ1-2; 7 nucleotides agree with TRBD1. This CDR3 spans 15 amino acids. CDR1 and CDR2 (germline): SEHNR, FQNEAQ (reference sequence). V lost 5 bases to trimming and J lost 4 bases; unmatched junction nucleotides: 10. CDR3 sequence (DNA): TGTGCCAGCAGCCCCCGGACAGGCCGAGGCTATGGCTACACCTTC. This translates into CASSPRTGRGYGYTF. The whole variable domain, filled in from reference TRBV7-9 and TRBJ1-2, reads DTGVSQNPRHKITKRGQNVTFRCDPISEHNRLYWYRQTLGQGPEFLTYFQNEAQLEKSRLLSDRFSAERPKGSFSTLEIQRTEQGDSAMYLCASSPRTGRGYGYTFGSGTRLTVV.

This chain connects TRBV9 to TRBJ2-2; a possible D gene is TRBD2 (6 bases). CDR3 length: 14 residues. Germline-derived CDR1 and CDR2 are SGDLS and YYNGEE. Trimming pared 0 bases from V and 5 bases from J, leaving 8 bases between. This chain's CDR3 is CASSVAGATGELFF. In DNA form, the CDR3 reads TGTGCCAGCAGCGTAGCGGGAGCAACCGGGGAGCTGTTTTTT. Full variable domain (rest looked up from reference TRBV9 and TRBJ2-2): DSGVTQTPKHLITATGQRVTLRCSPRSGDLSVYWYQQSLDQGLQFLIQYYNGEERAKGNILERFSAQQFPDLHSELNLSSLELGDSALYFCASSVAGATGELFFGEGSRLTVL.

The rearrangement links TRBV5-1 to TRBJ2-7; D remains ambiguous. V was cut by 6 bases and J by 0 bases, with 10 bases left in between. The V gene's germline CDR1 is SGHRS and CDR2 YFSETQ. The CDR3 runs 13 residues. The CDR3 coding sequence is TGCGCCAGCAAAGCTGATAGCTCCTACGAGCAGTACTTC. This codes for CASKADSSYEQYF.

V and J are TRBV30 and TRBJ2-1; D unresolved. The CDR3 loop spans 14 amino acids. From germline, CDR1 is GTSNPN and CDR2 SVGIG (reference sequence). The germline V and J ends were trimmed by 1 base and 0 bases, with 7 bases remaining between them. CDR3 sequence reads: CAWSGESSYNEQFF. CDR3 in DNA: TGTGCCTGGAGTGGTGAGAGCTCCTACAATGAGCAGTTCTTC.

V usage is TRBV5-6 and J usage is TRBJ2-7; perhaps TRBD2 as D (5 bases). The CDR3 contains 13 residues. Germline CDR1 reads SGHDT; CDR2 reads YYEEEE. V was pared by 2 bases and J by 2 bases, with 8 bases between. This chain's CDR3 is CASSFRGTYEQYF. CDR3 coding DNA: TGTGCCAGCAGCTTCCGGGGAACCTACGAGCAGTACTTC.

V gene TRBV27 combines with J gene TRBJ1-1, with D possibly TRBD1 on 6 matching bases. The CDR3 loop spans 18 amino acids. The V gene's germline CDR1 is MNHEY and CDR2 SMNVEV (reference sequence). Trimming cost V 3 bases and J 3 bases, with 23 bases left between them. The CDR3 region is CASSFGPGGAPRDTEAFF. In nucleotides, the CDR3 is TGTGCCAGCAGTTTTGGCCCCGGGGGGGCTCCTCGAGACACTGAAGCTTTCTTT.

The chain uses TRBV5-1 and TRBJ1-3; D gene ambiguous. Trimming took off 1 base at V and 0 bases at J, with 5 bases between the two ends. There are 14 residues in the CDR3. CDR1 is SGHRS and CDR2 is YFSETQ in the germline V gene. CDR3 protein: CASSLSVSGNTIYF. The CDR3 bases are TGCGCCAGCAGCTTGTCCGTCTCTGGAAACACCATATATTTT. Full variable domain (rest looked up from reference TRBV5-1 and TRBJ1-3): KAGVTQTPRYLIKTRGQQVTLSCSPISGHRSVSWYQQTPGQGLQFLFEYFSETQRNKGNFPGRFSGRQFSNSRSEMNVSTLELGDSALYLCASSLSVSGNTIYFGEGSWLTVV.

CDR3 region: CASSPLAGESGELFF. The CDR3 DNA is TGTGCCAGCTCACCCCTAGCGGGAGAGTCCGGGGAGCTGTTTTTT. J is TRBJ2-2 and V is TRBV18, with 10 bases lining up with TRBD2. This CDR3 region has 15 residues. Losses at the gene ends were 3 bases for V and 6 bases for J; bases not matched to a gene: 4. The germline CDR1 and CDR2 sequences are KGHSH and LQKENI.

In nucleotides, the CDR3 is TGTGCCTGGAGCCGGGACACCTACGAGCAGTACTTC. This gives the protein CAWSRDTYEQYF. The chain uses TRBV30 and TRBJ2-7; perhaps TRBD1 as D (6 bases). Looked up from germline, CDR1 is GTSNPN and CDR2 is SVGIG (reference sequence). V was clipped by 3 bases and J by 2 bases, with 8 bases between them. The CDR3 loop spans 12 amino acids.

This chain uses TRBV7-9 with TRBJ1-2; 7 bases fit TRBD1. The J segment lost 3 bases and the V segment lost 5 bases, leaving 12 bases of the junction unmatched. The CDR3 runs 16 residues. Germline-derived CDR1 and CDR2 are SEHNR and FQNEAQ (reference sequence). CDR3 amino acids: CASSQPRDSPDYGYTF. Here the CDR3 DNA reads TGTGCCAGCAGCCAACCCCGGGACAGCCCCGACTATGGCTACACCTTC.

This chain connects TRBV7-9 to TRBJ1-5; the D gene is possibly TRBD1 (6 bases). The CDR3 consists of 13 residues. The germline V gene encodes CDR1 SEHNR and CDR2 FQNEAQ (reference sequence). Trimming removed 3 bases from V and 7 bases from J, with 10 bases in between. The CDR3 spells CASSLGDIQPQHF. CDR3 DNA sequence: TGTGCCAGCAGCTTGGGGGACATACAGCCCCAGCATTTT.

This clone has only one observation. This chain connects TRBV5-6 to TRBJ1-1; the D gene is possibly TRBD1 (5 bases). In germline, CDR1 is SGHDT, CDR2 YYEEEE. This CDR3 has 16 residues. V lost 4 bases and J 1 base, leaving 17 bases between the germline ends. CDR3 nucleotide sequence: TGTGCCAGCAGCGGGGCCGCGAAGGGCGGGAACACTGAAGCTTTCTTT. It encodes CASSGAAKGGNTEAFF.

The rearrangement links TRBV6-5 to TRBJ2-7; 8 nucleotides match TRBD1. The V segment lost 0 bases and the J segment 3 bases; nucleotides outside the gene matches: 7. This CDR3 region has 16 residues. CDR1 and CDR2 from the germline V gene are MNHEY and SVGAGI. The CDR3: CASSYSGGQESYEQYF. As DNA, the CDR3 is TGTGCCAGCAGTTACTCGGGGGGACAGGAGAGCTACGAGCAGTACTTC.

The V gene is TRBV11-3, the J gene TRBJ2-3; D might be TRBD2 (5 bases). The CDR3 covers 14 residues. With 4 bases removed from V and 1 base from J, the gap between germline ends came to 9 bases. Germline CDR1 reads SGHNT; CDR2 reads YENEEA. DNA for the CDR3: TGTGCCAGCAGCTCGGAAGCGGGCACAGATACGCAGTATTTT. Amino acids: CASSSEAGTDTQYF.

The V gene is TRBV21-1, the J gene TRBJ2-3; TRBD1 is taken as the D call from the table, unchecked against the DNA. TRBV21-1 is reported as a pseudogene. The CDR3 length is 20 residues. CDR3 bases: TGTGCCAGCAGCAAAGCGAATTGCGGGACAGGGGGCAGCCTCGGAGATACGCAGTATTTT. Translated, it gives CASSKANCGTGGSLGDTQYF.

This clone was seen once. The chain is built from TRBV30 and TRBJ1-1; D call uncertain. Germline V gene data show CDR1 as GTSNPN and CDR2 as SVGIG (reference sequence). V dropped 1 base and J dropped 5 bases, with 11 bases sitting between them. This CDR3 contains 13 residues. CDR3 nucleotides: TGTGCCTGGAGTGCGGCGGGTAAGACTGAAGCTTTCTTT. As protein: CAWSAAGKTEAFF. Full variable domain (outside the CDR3, taken from reference TRBV30 and TRBJ1-1): SQTIHQWPATLVQPVGSPLSLECTVEGTSNPNLYWYRQAAGRGLQLLFYSVGIGQISSEVPQNLSASRPQDRQFILSSKKLLLSDSGFYLCAWSAAGKTEAFFGQGTRLTVV.

The chain carries TRBV2 and TRBJ1-4, with D perhaps TRBD1 (5 bases). This CDR3 has 15 amino acids. Germline CDR1 and CDR2: SNHLY and FYNNEI. V was pared by 4 bases and J by 7 bases, with 16 bases between. CDR3 DNA: TGTGCCAGCAGTGGCCGGACACCACGAGGTGAAAAACTGTTTTTT. Protein: CASSGRTPRGEKLFF.

The chain couples TRBV30 to TRBJ2-1; 8 nucleotides align to TRBD2. The germline CDR1 and CDR2 sequences are GTSNPN and SVGIG (reference sequence). V shed 3 bases and J 6 bases; nucleotides not matched to a gene: 7. This CDR3 comprises 14 residues. CDR3 in amino acids: CAWRLAGRRNEQFF. DNA of the CDR3: TGTGCCTGGAGGTTAGCGGGGAGGCGCAATGAGCAGTTCTTC.

This clone was seen a single time. The V and J genes are TRBV2 and TRBJ1-5; perhaps TRBD1 as D (5 bases). Germline V gene lookup returns CDR1 SNHLY and CDR2 FYNNEI. The CDR3 consists of 14 residues. V was clipped by 8 bases and J by 8 bases, with 19 bases between them. The CDR3 bases are TGTGCCAGCGGGGGGGAAGCGGACCGGGAGCCCCAGCATTTT. Its translation is CASGGEADREPQHF.

The chain carries TRBV5-1 and TRBJ2-6; 8 bases are shared with TRBD1. The CDR3 sequence is 18 residues long. The V and J ends lost 2 bases and 0 bases, in that order; junction bases with no gene match: 7. Germline assignment: CDR1 SGHRS and CDR2 YFSETQ. CDR3 DNA sequence: TGCGCCAGCAGCTTAACCGGGACAGGAGACTCTGGGGCCAACGTCCTGACTTTC. This sequence encodes CASSLTGTGDSGANVLTF.

The rearrangement joins TRBV9 to TRBJ1-5; the match to TRBD1 covers 7 bases. CDR3 length equals 14 residues. With V trimmed by 2 bases and J by 2 bases, 1 base remained unmatched. Germline CDR1 SGDLS, CDR2 YYNGEE. The DNA for the CDR3 is TGTGCCAGCAGCGTCGGACAGGGCAATCAGCCCCAGCATTTT. Translated, it gives CASSVGQGNQPQHF.

The CDR3 DNA is TGTGCCAGTAGGACCAGGGGATTCGGCAATCAGCCCCAGCATTTT. Translation gives CASRTRGFGNQPQHF. The chain has TRBV19 and TRBJ1-5; a possible D gene is TRBD1 (6 bases). CDR1 LNHDA and CDR2 SQIVND come from the germline V gene (reference sequence). The CDR3 has 15 residues. V was shortened by 6 bases and J by 2 bases, with 14 bases between the two germline ends.

The chain uses TRBV10-3 and TRBJ1-2, with D unclear. CDR1 and CDR2 from the germline V gene are ENHRY and SYGVKD. V was clipped by 3 bases and J by 2 bases, with 13 bases between them. This CDR3 is 15 amino acids long. CDR3 region: CAISDRFNSNYGYTF. CDR3 coding DNA: TGTGCCATCAGTGATCGATTCAACTCCAACTATGGCTACACCTTC.

The V and J genes are TRBV5-1 and TRBJ2-7, with 10 positions matching TRBD2. The trim removed 4 bases at V and 4 bases at J, leaving 5 bases unmatched. This CDR3 comprises 14 residues. Germline V lookup: CDR1 SGHRS, CDR2 YFSETQ. The CDR3, as DNA: TGCGCCAGCAGCGAAGCGGGAGGGCCGTACGAGCAGTACTTC. Translating gives CASSEAGGPYEQYF. Full variable domain (remainder filled in from reference TRBV5-1 and TRBJ2-7): KAGVTQTPRYLIKTRGQQVTLSCSPISGHRSVSWYQQTPGQGLQFLFEYFSETQRNKGNFPGRFSGRQFSNSRSEMNVSTLELGDSALYLCASSEAGGPYEQYFGPGTRLTVT.

This clone turned up a few times. The chain employs TRBV7-6 and TRBJ2-5, with D possibly matching TRBD1 (6 bases). Looked up from germline, CDR1 is SGHVS and CDR2 is FNYEAQ. V lost 1 base to trimming and J lost 4 bases, with 16 bases between them. This CDR3 has 16 residues. Here the CDR3 reads CASSLGVGAGPETQYF. CDR3 DNA: TGTGCCAGCAGCTTAGGCGTGGGGGCGGGCCCAGAGACCCAGTACTTC.